Sequencing of this T cell receptor beta chain was carried out in a study of T-cell reconstitution after alpha-beta-depleted transplantation in children. This clonotype was seen a handful of times. Its antigen is still unknown. V was clipped by 0 bases and J by 3 bases, with 12 bases between them. Germline V lookup: CDR1 SGHTA, CDR2 FQGNSA. The CDR3 totals 16 residues. Study-wide findings and caveats: Elevated TCRbeta diversity at day 60 was traced, in some patients, to surviving recipient T cells and thymic progenitors. Counts and diversity of T cells one year after transplant came mostly from newly produced T cells. About two months after transplant, alpha-beta T cells reportedly came from several hundred expanded graft clones.

This sample's TCRbeta library carried unique molecular identifier barcodes. In TCRdb, the PCR reads were re-called with MiXCR into one record per CDR3 protein. Of hundreds of thousands of distinct CDR3 sequences listed, around 13% are singletons. The chain employs TRBV7-2 and TRBJ2-1, with D maybe TRBD2 (6 bases). The receptor's source is a girl aged 2 to 10 with congenital amegakaryocytic thrombocytopenia, due to receive a stem cell transplant. Sequencing used PBMCs, obtained before TCRalphabeta/CD19-depleted stem cell transplant. The CDR3 here is CASSLARDPYYNEQFF. For the CDR3, the DNA is TGTGCCAGCAGCTTAGCGCGGGACCCCTACTACAATGAGCAGTTCTTC.